This TCR beta chain came from a study of CD4 T cells in relation to SARS-CoV-2 and coronaviruses. In the study overall: The HLA restriction of the shared crossreactive spike epitopes was mapped. Study-wide findings and caveats: Crossreactive clones expanded significantly less to SARS-CoV-2 than monoreactive clones. This crossreactivity analysis covered spike protein alone, no other viral proteins.

Here immunoSEQ multiplex PCR was the method, and the copy in TCRdb shows in-frame clones only, minus some. The table lists about 65,000 clones, 85% to 90% of them singletons. This clone has just one count. Its antigen is as yet unknown. The unexposed donors gave CD4+ T cells in about 2010-2019, prior to COVID-19. Naive and memory CD4+ T cells were separated from cryopreserved PBMCs. Input material: memory CD4+ T cells from PBMCs. The TCR sequence derives from a human donor in good health.

CDR3 sequence: CASRTTAQYF. The CDR3 DNA sequence: TGTGCCAGCAGAACCACGGCCCAGTACTTC. This chain uses TRBV12-3 or TRBV12-4 with TRBJ2-7; D uncertain. The germline V and J ends were trimmed by 6 bases and 10 bases, with 10 bases remaining between them. The CDR3 sequence is 10 residues long.